The 16 T cell receptor beta chains below come from one sample, sequenced in a study of shared clonotypes between healthy human individuals. The assay was immunoSEQ multiplex PCR, and TCRdb's table has in-frame clones only and misses some. This sample has fewer than 3 million clones; approximately 90% occur once, and the top ten carry approximately 0.39%. Sequences were obtained from naive CD4+ T cells from PBMCs. Subset described: CD45RA+ positively selected. The source of these receptors is a man aged 18 to 30 in good health. Some clones in this sample may be carry-over from other donors' samples.

The rearrangement uses TRBV5-1 and TRBJ2-1; tentatively, D is TRBD1 (6 bases). V was trimmed by 2 bases and J by 4 bases, leaving 10 bases between them. From germline, CDR1 is SGHRS and CDR2 YFSETQ. The CDR3 extends over 14 amino acids. CDR3 region: CASSFGRGYNEQFF. The DNA of the CDR3 is TGCGCCAGCAGCTTTGGCAGGGGATACAATGAGCAGTTCTTC.

The gene calls are TRBV9 and TRBJ2-2, with D perhaps matching TRBD2 (5 bases). The CDR3 is made up of 20 amino acids. V lost 0 bases and J 6 bases, leaving 27 bases between the germline ends. CDR1 SGDLS and CDR2 YYNGEE come from the germline V gene. In DNA, the CDR3 is TGTGCCAGCAGCGTAGCCGGGGTGGTCCGTCGGTCGATCCCCTCCGGGGAGCTGTTTTTT. It codes for CASSVAGVVRRSIPSGELFF.

The chain has TRBV28 and TRBJ1-1, with 7 nucleotides matching TRBD1. V was pared by 6 bases and J by 1 base, with 5 bases of the junction left unmatched. The germline gives CDR1 MDHEN, CDR2 SYDVKM. The CDR3 runs 14 residues. The CDR3 region has the DNA TGTGCCAGCAGGGGATGGACAGGGAACACTGAAGCTTTCTTT. Translated: CASRGWTGNTEAFF.

V is TRBV19 and J is TRBJ1-3; D is ambiguous. This CDR3 contains 16 residues. Trimming pared 6 bases from V and 0 bases from J, leaving 15 bases between. The germline CDR1 and CDR2 sequences are LNHDA and SQIVND (reference sequence). The CDR3 nucleotides read TGTGCCAGTAGCCGAAGCCCCCACAACTCTGGAAACACCATATATTTT. Protein: CASSRSPHNSGNTIYF.

J is TRBJ2-1 and V is TRBV18, with 9 bases aligning to TRBD1. Germline values: CDR1 KGHSH, CDR2 LQKENI. CDR3 size: 16 residues. J was trimmed by 4 bases and V by 6 bases; bases with no gene match: 10. CDR3 residues: CASSPIGTGLYNEQFF. The CDR3 nucleotides are TGTGCCAGCTCCCCGATCGGGACAGGGCTTTACAATGAGCAGTTCTTC.

The V call is TRBV14, the J call TRBJ2-7; TRBD1 matches 8 bases. J gave up 1 base and V 4 bases, and 6 bases lay outside the gene matches. This CDR3 comprises 15 residues. Looked up from germline, CDR1 is SGHDN and CDR2 is FVKESK. The CDR3 spells CASSLRQGISYEQYF. In DNA form, the CDR3 reads TGTGCCAGCAGCCTTAGACAGGGGATTTCCTACGAGCAGTACTTC.

The V gene is TRBV7-9, the J gene TRBJ2-1; TRBD2 aligns across 9 bases. J was trimmed by 4 bases and V by 5 bases; bases with no gene match: 12. This CDR3 region has 17 residues. Germline V gene data show CDR1 as SEHNR and CDR2 as FQNEAQ (reference sequence). CDR3: CASSQNKTSGLYNEQFF. The DNA for the CDR3 is TGTGCCAGCAGCCAAAACAAGACTAGCGGCCTGTACAATGAGCAGTTCTTC.

The rearrangement links TRBV5-4 to TRBJ2-1; D not resolved. V shed 0 bases and J shed 8 bases, with 9 bases lying between them. The CDR3 sequence is 13 residues long. CDR1 and CDR2 (germline): SGHNT, YYREEE (reference sequence). CDR3 sequence: CASSLALVDEQFF. The CDR3 DNA sequence: TGTGCCAGCAGCTTGGCCCTAGTCGATGAGCAGTTCTTC.

The rearrangement uses TRBV4-1 and TRBJ1-6, with no clear D. The V gene lost 1 base and the J gene lost 4 bases, with 23 bases spanning the gap. There are 20 residues in the CDR3. Germline CDR1 MGHRA, CDR2 YSYEKL. The CDR3 DNA reads TGCGCCAGCAGCCAAGGGTCGGACCTCGGAGGTTACAGATATAATTCACCCCTCCACTTT. Amino acids: CASSQGSDLGGYRYNSPLHF.

In this sample, this clone turned up a few times. This chain connects TRBV5-1 to TRBJ1-5; the match to TRBD1 covers 7 bases. Germline CDR1 SGHRS, CDR2 YFSETQ. Trimming cost V 4 bases and J 9 bases; bases outside gene matches: 13. There are 15 residues in the CDR3. Here the CDR3 reads CASSAGTVTEGPQHF. CDR3 bases: TGCGCCAGCAGCGCCGGGACAGTTACTGAAGGGCCCCAGCATTTT.

V is TRBV28 and J is TRBJ1-5; maybe TRBD1 (5 bases). This CDR3 is 15 amino acids long. The germline V gene has CDR1 MDHEN and CDR2 SYDVKM. The ends were cut back, 6 bases at V and 9 bases at J, with 21 bases in the middle. The CDR3 nucleotides are TGTGCCAGCAGCCCTCAGCGGGGCCCGGAAGGGCCCCAGCATTTT. Its protein is CASSPQRGPEGPQHF.

The V gene is TRBV6-1, the J gene TRBJ1-2; D perhaps matches TRBD1 (5 bases). Trimming stripped 8 bases from V and 3 bases from J, with 13 bases between. Germline CDR1 MNHNS, CDR2 SASEGT. The CDR3 consists of 13 residues. Here the CDR3 reads CASSDSQDYGYTF. The CDR3 bases are TGTGCCAGCTCAGACAGCCAAGACTATGGCTACACCTTC.

The chain links TRBV28 to TRBJ1-5; 12 bases map to TRBD1. The germline CDR1 and CDR2 sequences are MDHEN and SYDVKM. The J segment lost 0 bases and the V segment lost 5 bases, leaving 2 bases of the junction unmatched. There are 16 residues in the CDR3. The CDR3 region is CASSEGQGASNQPQHF. Written as DNA, the CDR3 is TGTGCCAGCAGTGAGGGACAGGGGGCTAGCAATCAGCCCCAGCATTTT.

The chain combines TRBV5-1 with TRBJ1-1; a weak D match, TRBD1 (5 bases). From germline, CDR1 is SGHRS and CDR2 YFSETQ. This CDR3 spans 14 amino acids. V was pared by 6 bases and J by 3 bases, with 15 bases between. CDR3 nucleotides: TGCGCCAGCACGTTAGTTGGGGGGGACACTGAAGCTTTCTTT. Translating it yields CASTLVGGDTEAFF.

The J gene is TRBJ1-5, the V gene TRBV28; D is perhaps TRBD1 (5 bases). Trimming removed 3 bases at V and 6 bases at J, with 12 bases between. This CDR3 is built from 14 residues. Germline V lookup: CDR1 MDHEN, CDR2 SYDVKM. The chain's CDR3 is CASSFRGAVQPQHF. The CDR3, as DNA: TGTGCCAGCAGTTTCCGGGGCGCGGTTCAGCCCCAGCATTTT.

This clone has more than one count but fewer than ten. The same CDR3 is also encoded by other DNA sequences in this sample. The chain joins TRBV18 to TRBJ2-7, with a possible D match to TRBD1 (6 bases). V was pared by 6 bases and J by 1 base, with 10 bases between. CDR1 KGHSH and CDR2 LQKENI come from the germline V gene. The CDR3 totals 13 residues. CDR3 protein: CASSQGQSYEQYF. In DNA form, the CDR3 reads TGTGCCAGCTCCCAAGGACAGTCCTACGAGCAGTACTTC.